Listed here are 9 T cell receptor beta chains from one sample, sequenced in a study of T cells in Graves' hyperthyroidism and ophthalmopathy. Amplification targeted TCR beta CDR3 regions from RNA transcripts. TCR CDR3 underwent first-round RT-PCR with the HTBI primer set. MiXCR, run by TCRdb on the multiplex PCR reads, gives a single entry per CDR3 protein. The repertoire holds around 420,000 distinct CDR3 sequences, with 12% to 15% as singletons. Sequenced material: blood. Receptors originate from a young woman with Graves' hyperthyroidism.

This clonotype was observed at least ten times. The chain joins TRBV6-1 to TRBJ2-7, with 9 bases identical to TRBD1. CDR3 length equals 15 residues. The trim removed 10 bases at V and 3 bases at J, leaving 13 bases unmatched. Germline V gives CDR1 MNHNS, CDR2 SASEGT. This chain's CDR3 is CATAVRTGVIYEQYF. DNA of the CDR3: TGTGCCACTGCTGTACGGACAGGGGTGATCTACGAGCAGTACTTC.

This clonotype was counted at least ten times. The chain is built from TRBV30 and TRBJ1-1, with 7 nucleotides matching TRBD1. Germline CDR1 reads GTSNPN; CDR2 reads SVGIG (reference sequence). Trimming at V came to 0 bases and at J to 7 bases, leaving 5 bases not matched to a gene. This CDR3 has 13 amino acids. For the CDR3, the DNA is TGTGCCTGGAGTGTACTCGGGGACAGTGAAGCTTTCTTT. Translating it yields CAWSVLGDSEAFF. Drawing the rest from reference TRBV30 and TRBJ1-1, the complete variable domain is SQTIHQWPATLVQPVGSPLSLECTVEGTSNPNLYWYRQAAGRGLQLLFYSVGIGQISSEVPQNLSASRPQDRQFILSSKKLLLSDSGFYLCAWSVLGDSEAFFGQGTRLTVV.

This clonotype was found many times. The chain carries TRBV3-1 and TRBJ1-5; TRBD1 matches at 12 bases. This CDR3 is 19 amino acids long. Per the germline V gene, CDR1 is LGHDT and CDR2 is YNNKEL (reference sequence). V gave up 3 bases and J gave up 2 bases; unmatched junction bases: 11. The CDR3: CASSHKTGTGGWGNQPQHF. The CDR3 DNA reads as TGTGCCAGCAGCCACAAAACCGGGACAGGGGGCTGGGGCAATCAGCCCCAGCATTTT.

As to this clonotype: Given a much more abundant clone one base away, this may be a read error. The rearrangement links TRBV30 to TRBJ2-5; D gene unclear. The V gene's germline CDR1 is GTSNPN and CDR2 SVGIG (reference sequence). The CDR3 runs to 11 residues. The CDR3 loop is CPWSVPETQYF. CDR3 sequence (DNA): TGTCCCTGGAGTGTACCAGAGACCCAGTACTTC.

In its sample, this clonotype was seen many times. This rearrangement joins TRBV3-1 to TRBJ1-1; the match to TRBD1 covers 8 bases. This CDR3 comprises 13 residues. V was pared by 3 bases and J by 7 bases, with 4 bases of the junction left unmatched. Germline CDR1 LGHDT, CDR2 YNNKEL (reference sequence). The CDR3 region is CASSQTGVLEAFF. The CDR3 nucleotides are TGTGCCAGCAGCCAGACAGGGGTCCTTGAAGCTTTCTTT.

This clonotype was recorded a few times. The CDR3, as DNA: TGTGCCAGCAGCCAGGGGGGAGCGGGGGCCTCATCGGGGCAGTTCTTC. Its protein is CASSQGGAGASSGQFF. The chain is built from TRBV14 and TRBJ2-1, with 8 bases lining up with TRBD2. The CDR3 is 16 amino acids. Unmatched junction bases numbered 16, after V lost 3 bases and J lost 12 bases. Germline CDR1 reads SGHDN; CDR2 reads FVKESK.

This clonotype occurred many times. V is TRBV20-1 and J is TRBJ2-3, with 7 bases aligning to TRBD2. The CDR3 is 14 amino acids. The germline V gene encodes CDR1 DFQATT and CDR2 SNEGSKA (reference sequence). The J segment lost 2 bases and the V segment lost 6 bases, leaving 8 bases of the junction unmatched. CDR3 sequence: CSAQNLAVTDTQYF. The CDR3 DNA follows: TGCAGTGCCCAGAACCTAGCGGTCACAGATACGCAGTATTTT.

In regard to this clonotype: With a much larger clone just one base away, this may be a read error. This chain uses TRBV28 with TRBJ1-2; no clear D. The CDR3 runs to 15 residues. In germline, CDR1 is MDHEN, CDR2 SYDVKM. CDR3 sequence reads: CASSIGGRANYGCTF. The CDR3 DNA follows: TGTGCCAGCAGTATTGGCGGGAGAGCGAACTATGGCTGCACCTTC.

This clonotype was observed a handful of times. This sequence joins TRBV10-2 and TRBJ2-1; weak D call: TRBD1 (5 bases). This CDR3 is built from 15 residues. Germline-derived CDR1 and CDR2 are WSHSY and SAAADI. V was shortened by 3 bases and J by 7 bases, with 16 bases between the two germline ends. The CDR3 bases are TGCGCCAGCAGTGATTCAGCGACAGTACAGAATGAGCAGTTCTTC. Amino acid sequence: CASSDSATVQNEQFF.